The clone carrying this T cell receptor (beta chain) was recorded many times. Its specificity is unknown. The sample is drawn from a study of identical twins. Germline assignment: CDR1 SGHRS and CDR2 YFSETQ. V shed 4 bases, J shed 2 bases, and the junction held 0 bases outside the gene matches. This CDR3 has 14 residues. MiXCR, run by TCRdb on the 5' RACE reads, gives a single entry per CDR3 protein. This sample yields 300,000 to 400,000 distinct CDR3 sequences, of which roughly an eighth are seen a single time; 7.2% belongs to the top ten. Points from the study as a whole: Insertions were reduced in abundant cord blood beta clonotypes but not in memory repertoires. Possibly, invariant MAIT and iNKT cells partly confounded zero-insertion analyses.

The same sample was also used in a study of yellow fever vaccine responses in identical twins. That investigation notes: Twins reportedly had a vaccine T cell response that seemed partly convergent, partly personalized.

The sequence derives from a woman aged 18-30 years in good health. Material: CD8+ T cells sorted from blood. The chain recombines TRBV5-1 with TRBJ2-1, with 10 bases matching TRBD1. The chain's CDR3 is CASSDRGPYNEQFF. The CDR3 DNA reads as TGCGCCAGCAGCGACAGGGGGCCCTACAATGAGCAGTTCTTC. Full variable domain (missing parts from reference TRBV5-1 and TRBJ2-1): KAGVTQTPRYLIKTRGQQVTLSCSPISGHRSVSWYQQTPGQGLQFLFEYFSETQRNKGNFPGRFSGRQFSNSRSEMNVSTLELGDSALYLCASSDRGPYNEQFFGPGTRLTVL.